This TCR beta chain is drawn from a study of a mutant IDH1 vaccine in newly diagnosed glioma. Study-wide context: Patients underwent eight vaccinations, which took place in weeks 1, 3, 5, 7, 11, 15, 19 and 23.

A word on this clone: No antigen is known for it.

Germline V gene sequence: CDR1 SNHLY, CDR2 FYNNEI. The CDR3 spans 16 residues. Trimming shortened V by 5 bases and J by 1 base, and 14 bases separated the two germline ends. Time point defined: week 23, last vaccination. What each vaccine dose contained was 300 ug of mutant IDH1 20-mer peptide, accompanied by topical imiquimod. TCRdb's copy holds only in-frame clones and misses some; the assay was immunoSEQ multiplex PCR. The repertoire has 35,000 to 45,000 clones, 78% of them found once; the top ten carry roughly 6.2%. The rearrangement links TRBV2 to TRBJ1-4, with unresolved D. This TCR derives from a woman between 40 and 55 years old with glioma. Some clones in this sample may be carry-over from other donors' samples. This specimen consisted of PBMCs, obtained from a glioma patient whose treatment included an IDH1 peptide vaccine. CDR3 sequence reads: CASSSDGVLTNEKLFF. The CDR3 nucleotides read TGTGCCAGCAGTTCTGACGGGGTCTTAACTAATGAAAAACTGTTTTTT.